These 18 T cell receptor beta chains share one sample of origin, sequenced in a study of cytomegalovirus exposure and HLA in healthy donors. PCR was performed using 60 Vbeta and 13 Jbeta primers. Sequenced by immunoSEQ multiplex PCR; TCRdb stores in-frame clones only, minus some. The table has some 180,000 clones, 73% seen once. The sequenced sample consisted of PBMCs. These receptors were taken from a woman aged 18-29 years in good health and CMV-seropositive.

The chain links TRBV14 to TRBJ2-5, with 8 bases lining up with TRBD1. The V gene's germline CDR1 is SGHDN and CDR2 FVKESK. The CDR3 runs 16 residues. J gave up 0 bases and V 6 bases, and 9 bases lay outside the gene matches. CDR3 protein: CASSPSLDRDQETQYF. The DNA of the CDR3 is TGTGCCAGCAGTCCCTCGTTGGACAGGGACCAAGAGACCCAGTACTTC.

The J gene is TRBJ1-2, the V gene TRBV7-2; TRBD1 matches 7 bases. Germline CDR1 is SGHTA and CDR2 is FQGNSA. With V trimmed by 5 bases and J by 4 bases, 7 bases remained unmatched. The CDR3 contains 14 residues. CDR3 in DNA: TGTGCCAGCAGCGCGACAGGGTATTCCTATGGCTACACCTTC. It specifies CASSATGYSYGYTF.

Of note for this clone: No conserved phenylalanine or tryptophan is present at the end of the CDR3, so a read error is the likely explanation. The CDR3 DNA sequence: TGTGCCAGCAGCTTCGGTAGCGGACCGAACACCGGGGAGCTGTTTTTG. Translated, it gives CASSFGSGPNTGELFL. This chain joins TRBV7-2 and TRBJ2-2, with TRBD2 as a possible D gene (6 bases). Germline V lookup: CDR1 SGHTA, CDR2 FQGNSA. V lost 3 bases and J lost 0, with 11 bases in between. CDR3 length: 16 residues.

This chain uses TRBV7-9 with TRBJ2-3; tentatively, D is TRBD1 (5 bases). This CDR3 comprises 14 residues. The germline V gene encodes CDR1 SEHNR and CDR2 FQNEAQ (reference sequence). V gave up 1 base and J gave up 3 bases, with 8 bases separating them. The CDR3 DNA reads TGTGCCAGCAGCTTAGGGCAGGGAACAGATACGCAGTATTTT. Translated, it gives CASSLGQGTDTQYF.

The chain links TRBV5-6 to TRBJ2-1, with 8 nucleotides matching TRBD1. V lost 4 bases to trimming and J lost 6 bases; unmatched junction nucleotides: 6. The CDR3 contains 14 residues. Germline V gene data show CDR1 as SGHDT and CDR2 as YYEEEE. The CDR3: CASSIRGRGNEQFF. CDR3 DNA sequence: TGTGCCAGCAGCATCAGGGGGCGCGGCAATGAGCAGTTCTTC.

The chain joins TRBV6-5 to TRBJ1-2, with a possible D match to TRBD1 (6 bases). This CDR3 has 13 amino acids. The germline V gene has CDR1 MNHEY and CDR2 SVGAGI. Trimming shortened V by 6 bases and J by 5 bases, and 13 bases separated the two germline ends. The CDR3 region is CASRPGQLYGYTF. As DNA, the CDR3 is TGTGCCAGCAGACCAGGACAGCTGTATGGCTACACCTTC.

The chain links TRBV30 to TRBJ1-2, with TRBD1 as a possible D gene (5 bases). CDR3 length: 13 residues. The V gene's germline CDR1 is GTSNPN and CDR2 SVGIG (reference sequence). Trimming removed 0 bases from V and 7 bases from J, with 12 bases in between. CDR3: CAWSVLQGGGYTF. The CDR3 nucleotides are TGTGCCTGGAGTGTACTTCAGGGTGGTGGCTACACCTTC.

The chain employs TRBV19 and TRBJ1-1, with 9 positions matching TRBD1. J gave up 4 bases and V 3 bases, and 9 bases lay outside the gene matches. The V gene's germline CDR1 is LNHDA and CDR2 SQIVND (reference sequence). The CDR3 runs to 16 residues. Written as DNA, the CDR3 is TGTGCCAGTAGTATCGGGTCCGGGACAGGGTTCACTGAAGCTTTCTTT. It codes for CASSIGSGTGFTEAFF.

The J gene is TRBJ2-2, the V gene TRBV7-2, with TRBD2 matching 8 bases. CDR1 is SGHTA, CDR2 FQGNSA, per germline. Germline trimming cut 5 bases from V and 7 bases from J; bases unmatched to any gene: 6. The CDR3 runs 14 residues. CDR3 sequence: CASSPRLAFGELFF. DNA for the CDR3: TGTGCCAGCAGCCCCCGACTAGCGTTCGGGGAGCTGTTTTTT.

The chain links TRBV25-1 to TRBJ2-3; 10 bases fit TRBD2. J gave up 14 bases and V 3 bases, and 11 bases lay outside the gene matches. Germline V gene data show CDR1 as MGHDK and CDR2 as SYGVNS. The CDR3 length is 14 residues. CDR3 region: CASSEIGAGGESYF. In DNA, the CDR3 is TGTGCCAGCAGTGAGATCGGAGCGGGGGGGGAATCGTATTTT.

The gene calls are TRBV7-2 and TRBJ1-5; no reliable D call. Germline V CDR1 and CDR2: SGHTA, FQGNSA. The CDR3 is 14 residues long. V was pared by 5 bases and J by 0 bases, with 8 bases between. CDR3 bases: TGTGCCAGCAGCCGGGTAAATAGCAATCAGCCCCAGCATTTT. Its translation is CASSRVNSNQPQHF. The variable domain in full, with the rest retrieved from reference TRBV7-2 and TRBJ1-5, is GAGVSQSPSNKVTEKGKDVELRCDPISGHTALYWYRQSLGQGLEFLIYFQGNSAPDKSGLPSDRFSAERTGGSVSTLTIQRTQQEDSAVYLCASSRVNSNQPQHFGDGTRLSIL.

The chain uses TRBV5-5 and TRBJ1-5; 8 bases match TRBD1. Looked up from germline, CDR1 is SGHKS and CDR2 is YYEKEE (reference sequence). The CDR3 is 16 amino acids. Trimming removed 4 bases from V and 1 base from J; junction bases left unmatched: 7. The CDR3 loop reads CASSPIDRGSNQPQHF. The CDR3 DNA follows: TGTGCCAGCAGCCCTATCGACAGGGGAAGCAATCAGCCCCAGCATTTT.

A few counts support this clone. The V gene is TRBV6-1, the J gene TRBJ2-2, with D possibly matching TRBD1 (5 bases). This CDR3 contains 16 residues. V lost 3 bases and J lost 1, with 12 bases in between. CDR1 is MNHNS, CDR2 SASEGT, per germline. CDR3 bases: TGTGCCAGCAGTGACCAGGGATTCTGGAACACCGGGGAGCTGTTTTTT. It codes for CASSDQGFWNTGELFF.

This clone was counted a few times. The gene calls are TRBV28 and TRBJ1-1, with 8 bases aligning to TRBD1. The V segment lost 6 bases and the J segment 11 bases; nucleotides outside the gene matches: 8. The CDR3 covers 12 residues. The germline CDR1 and CDR2 sequences are MDHEN and SYDVKM. The CDR3 reads CASSRDRISAFF. CDR3 DNA sequence: TGTGCCAGCAGCCGGGACAGGATTTCGGCTTTCTTT.

V gene TRBV5-4 combines with J gene TRBJ1-2; weak D call: TRBD1 (5 bases). V lost 4 bases and J 4 bases, leaving 17 bases between the germline ends. CDR1 and CDR2 (germline): SGHNT, YYREEE (reference sequence). The CDR3 consists of 15 residues. As DNA, the CDR3 is TGTGCCAGCAGCCAGGGTCGATTTCCGCGCTATGGCTACACCTTC. This codes for CASSQGRFPRYGYTF.

V and J are TRBV10-2 and TRBJ2-7; 8 nucleotides match TRBD2. Germline CDR1 and CDR2: WSHSY and SAAADI. CDR3 size: 15 residues. After removal of 2 bases from V and 2 bases from J, the junction contained 5 bases not matched to a gene. The CDR3 loop is CASSEELAATYEQYF. For the CDR3, the DNA is TGCGCCAGCAGTGAGGAACTAGCGGCGACCTACGAGCAGTACTTC.

The genes are TRBV2 and TRBJ1-2; weak D call: TRBD1 (6 bases). This CDR3 comprises 13 residues. CDR1 is SNHLY, CDR2 FYNNEI, per germline. V was shortened by 5 bases and J by 6 bases, with 13 bases between the two germline ends. CDR3 nucleotide sequence: TGTGCCAGCAGTATAACCCGGGACAATGGCTACACCTTC. Protein product: CASSITRDNGYTF.

V gene TRBV4-3 combines with J gene TRBJ1-4, with 8 bases matching TRBD1. Trimming at V came to 5 bases and at J to 7 bases, leaving 9 bases not matched to a gene. The CDR3 length is 15 residues. Germline V gene sequence: CDR1 LGHNA, CDR2 YSLEER. CDR3 amino acids: CASSGRDRQFEKLFF. CDR3 bases: TGCGCCAGCAGCGGCCGGGACAGGCAGTTTGAAAAACTGTTTTTT.